This T cell receptor beta chain was captured by sequencing in a study of T-cell reconstitution after alpha-beta-depleted transplantation in children. Study results and limitations: After transplant, at about two months, alpha-beta T cells were reportedly derived from several hundred expanded graft clones. Where some patients showed high TCRbeta diversity at day 60, it came from recipient T cells and thymic progenitors that had survived. A year had passed since transplant, and T-cell counts and diversity by then came mostly from newly produced T cells.

Unique molecular identifiers tagged the TCRbeta library. MiXCR was run by TCRdb on the PCR reads, yielding one entry per CDR3 protein. The data show around 450,000 distinct CDR3 sequences, 43% seen once. V dropped 0 bases and J dropped 1 base, with 7 bases sitting between them. CDR1 SGHRS and CDR2 YFSETQ come from the germline V gene. The CDR3 consists of 15 residues. This clonotype has a count of ten or more. The antigen remains undetermined. The clonotype comes from a girl aged 2-9 years with aplastic anemia, due to receive a stem cell transplant. V is TRBV5-1 and J is TRBJ2-2; D unresolved. The sample in question was PBMCs, obtained before TCRalphabeta/CD19-depleted stem cell transplant. The CDR3 DNA reads as TGCGCCAGCAGCTTGGTCGTAGGGAACACCGGGGAGCTGTTTTTT. Translated: CASSLVVGNTGELFF.